This T cell receptor beta chain was retrieved from a study of glioma-infiltrating T cells. This clonotype has a count of ten or more. The iRepertoire nested amplicon-rescue multiplex PCR amplified TCR alpha and beta CDR3s from RNA. TCRdb re-called the multiplex PCR reads with MiXCR, one entry per CDR3 protein. Here the sample spans approximately 120,000 distinct CDR3 sequences, roughly 20% being singletons. This CDR3 is built from 15 residues. Germline V gene lookup returns CDR1 SGHTA and CDR2 FQGNSA. Trimming shortened V by 1 base and J by 3 bases, and 11 bases separated the two germline ends. The rearrangement links TRBV7-2 to TRBJ2-3, with D tentatively TRBD2 (5 bases). The sequence was collected from a human donor with low-grade glioma or glioblastoma, undergoing nonglioma brain surgery, or in good health (not recorded which). Source material: glioma tissue, nonneoplastic brain tissue, or PBMCs (not recorded which). Here the CDR3 DNA reads TGTGCCAGCAGCTTAGGGGGAGAGCGAACAGATACGCAGTATTTT. The encoded protein is CASSLGGERTDTQYF. The variable domain in full, completed from reference TRBV7-2 and TRBJ2-3, reads GAGVSQSPSNKVTEKGKDVELRCDPISGHTALYWYRQSLGQGLEFLIYFQGNSAPDKSGLPSDRFSAERTGGSVSTLTIQRTQQEDSAVYLCASSLGGERTDTQYFGPGTRLTVL.